The 17 T cell receptor beta chains in this list originate from one sample, sequenced in a study of blood T cell repertoires in COVID-19. The protocol was immunoSEQ multiplex PCR, while the TCRdb copy is restricted to in-frame clones and leaves out a portion. This sample has under 200,000 clones; approximately 88% occur once, and the top ten carry under 3.5%. The sequenced material came from peripheral blood. The receptors stem from a woman aged 55-69 years with acute or convalescent COVID-19.

This chain links TRBV9 with TRBJ2-2; 7 nucleotides agree with TRBD2. Trimming removed 3 bases from V and 5 bases from J; junction bases left unmatched: 10. There are 16 residues in the CDR3. In germline, CDR1 is SGDLS, CDR2 YYNGEE. Here the CDR3 DNA reads TGTGCCAGCAGCGGCACTCCGGGACTACCTACCGGGGAGCTGTTTTTT. Its translation is CASSGTPGLPTGELFF. Full variable domain (missing parts from reference TRBV9 and TRBJ2-2): DSGVTQTPKHLITATGQRVTLRCSPRSGDLSVYWYQQSLDQGLQFLIQYYNGEERAKGNILERFSAQQFPDLHSELNLSSLELGDSALYFCASSGTPGLPTGELFFGEGSRLTVL.

The rearrangement joins TRBV14 to TRBJ1-6, with 7 bases matching TRBD1. The trim removed 2 bases at V and 9 bases at J, leaving 7 bases unmatched. Germline assignment: CDR1 SGHDN and CDR2 FVKESK. CDR3 length equals 15 residues. This chain's CDR3 is CASSQYGAGGSPLHF. CDR3 nucleotide sequence: TGTGCCAGCAGCCAATACGGAGCAGGGGGTTCACCCCTCCACTTT.

The chain employs TRBV4-2 and TRBJ1-6; D gene unclear. The CDR3 runs 14 residues. V was clipped by 5 bases and J by 10 bases, with 15 bases between them. The germline V gene encodes CDR1 LGHNA and CDR2 YNFKEQ. The CDR3 nucleotides are TGTGCCAGCAGCACAAGTGGCCTTGAATCACCCCTCCACTTT. Translated, it gives CASSTSGLESPLHF.

J is TRBJ2-2 and V is TRBV7-2; tentative D call: TRBD2 (5 bases). This CDR3 spans 15 amino acids. CDR1 and CDR2 from the germline V gene are SGHTA and FQGNSA. V lost 5 bases, J lost 1 base, and 11 bases lay in between. The CDR3 nucleotides read TGTGCCAGCAGCGCCAGGACTTGGAACACCGGGGAGCTGTTTTTT. Translation gives CASSARTWNTGELFF.

V is TRBV18 and J is TRBJ1-3; TRBD1 might be the D (5 bases). Germline V gene sequence: CDR1 KGHSH, CDR2 LQKENI. V was cut by 4 bases and J by 2 bases, with 12 bases left in between. The CDR3 spans 15 residues. The CDR3 spells CASSQAQGPGNTIYF. The CDR3, as DNA: TGTGCCAGCTCACAGGCCCAGGGTCCTGGAAACACCATATATTTT.

The chain carries TRBV7-8 and TRBJ2-1; no clear D. Per the germline V gene, CDR1 is SGHVS and CDR2 is FQNEAQ. V lost 5 bases and J 2 bases, leaving 10 bases between the germline ends. The CDR3 has 14 amino acids. The CDR3, as DNA: TGTGCCAGCAGCGCCCGCGTGGCCTACAATGAGCAGTTCTTC. Translated: CASSARVAYNEQFF.

The rearrangement joins TRBV5-8 to TRBJ2-2; maybe TRBD2 (5 bases). Germline CDR1 and CDR2: SGHTS and YDEGEE. The CDR3 length is 15 residues. Trimming cost V 0 bases and J 7 bases, with 13 bases left between them. The CDR3 nucleotides read TGTGCCAGCAGCTTGGGAACTAGACACATCGGGGAGCTGTTTTTT. Protein sequence: CASSLGTRHIGELFF.

V and J are TRBV25-1 and TRBJ1-3; D perhaps matches TRBD1 (6 bases). Germline lookup yields CDR1 MGHDK and CDR2 SYGVNS. This CDR3 has 17 residues. V lost 3 bases to trimming and J lost 6 bases, with 21 bases between them. The CDR3 loop is CASSDPSDSRGPNTIYF. CDR3 DNA sequence: TGTGCCAGCAGTGACCCTTCGGACAGTCGAGGTCCAAACACCATATATTTT.

The CDR3: CATRQGAGETQYF. CDR3 bases: TGTGCCACCCGACAGGGGGCCGGGGAGACCCAGTACTTC. The gene calls are TRBV6-5 and TRBJ2-5, with TRBD1 matching over 10 bases. The CDR3 is made up of 13 amino acids. Germline V CDR1 and CDR2: MNHEY, SVGAGI. The ends lost 10 bases at V and 5 bases at J; junction bases unmatched: 7.

The chain links TRBV19 to TRBJ1-6; D possibly corresponds to TRBD1 (6 bases). Germline assignment: CDR1 LNHDA and CDR2 SQIVND (reference sequence). Trimming removed 6 bases from V and 10 bases from J, with 16 bases in between. The CDR3 is made up of 14 amino acids. CDR3 bases: TGTGCCAGTAGGGACCGGGACACATTATCACCCCTCCACTTT. Translation: CASRDRDTLSPLHF.

The V gene is TRBV9, the J gene TRBJ2-4; 9 bases line up with TRBD1. The CDR3 is 15 residues long. V was clipped by 0 bases and J by 6 bases; unmatched bases: 4. Germline CDR1 SGDLS, CDR2 YYNGEE. As DNA, the CDR3 is TGTGCCAGCAGCGTAGGGGACAGGGAGAGAAACATTCAGTACTTC. It is translated as CASSVGDRERNIQYF.

This chain links TRBV7-2 with TRBJ1-5, with a tentative D call TRBD1 (6 bases). The V gene lost 5 bases and the J gene lost 2 bases, with 19 bases spanning the gap. Looked up from germline, CDR1 is SGHTA and CDR2 is FQGNSA. The CDR3 has 17 amino acids. The CDR3 DNA reads TGTGCCAGCAGCAGTATTCCGGGGGGCGCGGGCAATCAGCCCCAGCATTTT. It specifies CASSSIPGGAGNQPQHF.

The chain has TRBV27 and TRBJ1-6; D is uncertain. V lost 2 bases and J 7 bases, leaving 18 bases between the germline ends. Germline CDR1 reads MNHEY; CDR2 reads SMNVEV (reference sequence). This CDR3 spans 17 amino acids. The CDR3 sequence is CASSLTGGPLGNSPLHF. DNA for the CDR3: TGTGCCAGCAGTTTAACGGGAGGGCCCCTCGGGAATTCACCCCTCCACTTT.

This sequence joins TRBV4-2 and TRBJ1-1; possibly TRBD1 for D (6 bases). Trimming removed 5 bases from V and 1 base from J, with 17 bases in between. The germline gives CDR1 LGHNA, CDR2 YNFKEQ. This CDR3 region has 16 residues. DNA for the CDR3: TGTGCCAGCAGCTACCGAACAGGGATCCCGAACACTGAAGCTTTCTTT. As protein: CASSYRTGIPNTEAFF.

Remarks on this clone: This CDR3 is also generated by other DNA sequences in the sample. The chain joins TRBV18 to TRBJ2-7, with TRBD1 as a possible D gene (6 bases). V shed 3 bases and J shed 3 bases, with 9 bases lying between them. Germline V CDR1 and CDR2: KGHSH, LQKENI. The CDR3 is 13 residues long. This chain's CDR3 is CASSPGAGYEQYF. The DNA for the CDR3 is TGTGCCAGCTCACCGGGGGCAGGCTACGAGCAGTACTTC.

The chain is built from TRBV19 and TRBJ1-2; 7 positions match TRBD1. V was clipped by 8 bases and J by 5 bases; unmatched bases: 23. There are 18 residues in the CDR3. Germline V gene data show CDR1 as LNHDA and CDR2 as SQIVND (reference sequence). Written as DNA, the CDR3 is TGTGCCAGTCGACGCCATGGACAGGTTGAAGCGATGTCATATGGCTACACCTTC. This sequence encodes CASRRHGQVEAMSYGYTF.

The rearrangement joins TRBV4-3 to TRBJ1-4, with 8 bases identical to TRBD1. The germline V gene encodes CDR1 LGHNA and CDR2 YSLEER. The CDR3 is made up of 16 amino acids. The V and J ends lost 2 bases and 8 bases, in that order; junction bases with no gene match: 10. CDR3 sequence: CASSQYGVTGEEKLFF. The DNA for the CDR3 is TGCGCCAGCAGCCAATATGGCGTGACAGGGGAAGAAAAACTGTTTTTT.